The 14 T cell receptor beta chains in this list originate from one sample, sequenced in a study of blood T cell repertoires in COVID-19. Some clones are missing from TCRdb's copy, which holds only in-frame ones; the method was immunoSEQ multiplex PCR. The table records tens of thousands of clones, around 84% of them present only once. Sequencing input: peripheral blood. All receptors derive from a woman of 80 years or more in a cohort sampled during active or convalescent COVID-19.

This chain links TRBV11-3 with TRBJ1-2, with D hard to call. V lost 5 bases, J lost 7 bases, and 20 bases lay in between. This CDR3 contains 15 residues. Germline V lookup: CDR1 SGHNT, CDR2 YENEEA. CDR3 nucleotides: TGTGCCAGCAGCACCCACCGTTCCGGGGATGCTGGCTACACCTTC. Its translation is CASSTHRSGDAGYTF.

The chain has TRBV9 and TRBJ1-4; a possible D gene is TRBD1 (5 bases). CDR3 length equals 15 residues. V was shortened by 3 bases and J by 5 bases, with 14 bases between the two germline ends. CDR1 and CDR2 (germline): SGDLS, YYNGEE. CDR3 sequence: CASSEGGGDNEKLFF. The CDR3 region has the DNA TGTGCCAGCAGCGAGGGCGGGGGAGACAATGAAAAACTGTTTTTT.

The chain is built from TRBV30 and TRBJ1-6, with 9 bases aligning to TRBD1. The V gene's germline CDR1 is GTSNPN and CDR2 SVGIG (reference sequence). This CDR3 is 14 amino acids long. Trimming took 0 bases from V and 9 from J; bases not matched to a gene: 3. Here the CDR3 DNA reads TGTGCCTGGAGTGTACAGGGGGCCGGTTCACCCCTCCACTTT. It yields the protein CAWSVQGAGSPLHF. Filled out from reference TRBV30 and TRBJ1-6, the complete variable domain reads SQTIHQWPATLVQPVGSPLSLECTVEGTSNPNLYWYRQAAGRGLQLLFYSVGIGQISSEVPQNLSASRPQDRQFILSSKKLLLSDSGFYLCAWSVQGAGSPLHFGNGTRLTVT.

The chain links TRBV5-1 to TRBJ1-1; TRBD1 is a possible D gene (5 bases). CDR3 length: 15 residues. Per the germline V gene, CDR1 is SGHRS and CDR2 is YFSETQ. Trimming shortened V by 1 base and J by 1 base, and 11 bases separated the two germline ends. The CDR3, as DNA: TGCGCCAGCAGCTTGATGGCTGGGGCGAACACTGAAGCTTTCTTT. This sequence encodes CASSLMAGANTEAFF.

The V gene is TRBV23-1, the J gene TRBJ2-1, with D tentatively TRBD1 (6 bases). TRBV23-1 is noted as an ORF with a role that remains uncertain. CDR3 length equals 16 residues. Trimming cost V 2 bases and J 7 bases, with 18 bases left between them. DNA of the CDR3: TGCGCCAGCAGTCAAGGACAGTTTCTTCCCGCGAATGAGCAGTTCTTC. Protein product: CASSQGQFLPANEQFF.

The chain recombines TRBV18 with TRBJ1-4, with D possibly TRBD1 on 6 matching bases. Deletions cut 5 bases from V and 1 base from J, with 8 bases between. Germline lookup yields CDR1 KGHSH and CDR2 LQKENI. This CDR3 has 14 amino acids. The CDR3 bases are TGTGCCAGCTCAGTCAGGGGAACTAATGAAAAACTGTTTTTT. Its protein product is CASSVRGTNEKLFF. Using reference TRBV18 and TRBJ1-4 for the parts outside the CDR3, the full variable domain is NAGVMQNPRHLVRRRGQEARLRCSPMKGHSHVYWYRQLPEEGLKFMVYLQKENIIDESGMPKERFSAEFPKEGPSILRIQQVVRGDSAAYFCASSVRGTNEKLFFGSGTQLSVL.

The chain uses TRBV5-6 and TRBJ1-1; 8 bases agree with TRBD1. The CDR3 is 18 residues long. V lost 0 bases to trimming and J lost 6 bases; unmatched junction nucleotides: 16. CDR1 and CDR2 (germline): SGHDT, YYEEEE. The CDR3, as DNA: TGTGCCAGCAGCTTGGGGAACCAGGGGGCGACTCGCCGGGCTGAAGCTTTCTTT. This encodes CASSLGNQGATRRAEAFF.

The sample holds one count of this clone. This CDR3 is CASSLAGLARELFF. The CDR3 bases are TGTGCCAGCAGCTTAGCGGGACTAGCCCGGGAGCTGTTTTTT. This chain connects TRBV11-2 to TRBJ2-2; 9 bases are a match to TRBD2. The ends lost 1 base at V and 9 bases at J; junction bases unmatched: 3. The germline V gene has CDR1 SGHAT and CDR2 FQNNGV. The CDR3 is 14 amino acids.

The chain links TRBV2 to TRBJ1-5; 9 bases align to TRBD1. CDR3 size: 17 residues. V was clipped by 3 bases and J by 2 bases; unmatched bases: 8. In germline, CDR1 is SNHLY, CDR2 FYNNEI. CDR3 amino acids: CASSDGGTGLGNQPQHF. Here the CDR3 DNA reads TGTGCCAGCAGTGATGGCGGGACAGGGTTAGGCAATCAGCCCCAGCATTTT.

V and J are TRBV28 and TRBJ2-2; D possibly corresponds to TRBD1 (7 bases). The V end was cut by 7 bases, the J end by 5 bases, with 20 bases between. Germline V gives CDR1 MDHEN, CDR2 SYDVKM. CDR3 length: 16 residues. The CDR3 reads CASTNANRGGTGELFF. The CDR3 DNA reads TGTGCCAGCACAAACGCAAACAGGGGAGGAACCGGGGAGCTGTTTTTT.

V is TRBV5-1 and J is TRBJ2-2, with 12 bases aligning to TRBD2. J lost 6 bases, V lost 5 bases, and 11 bases had no gene match. The CDR3 is 17 residues long. Germline V gene data show CDR1 as SGHRS and CDR2 as YFSETQ. The CDR3 loop is CASSPDFLAGGSGELFF. CDR3 bases: TGCGCCAGCAGTCCTGACTTTCTAGCGGGAGGGTCCGGGGAGCTGTTTTTT. The variable domain in full, completed from reference TRBV5-1 and TRBJ2-2, reads KAGVTQTPRYLIKTRGQQVTLSCSPISGHRSVSWYQQTPGQGLQFLFEYFSETQRNKGNFPGRFSGRQFSNSRSEMNVSTLELGDSALYLCASSPDFLAGGSGELFFGEGSRLTVL.

V and J are TRBV5-5 and TRBJ2-5; 12 bases are shared with TRBD1. This CDR3 is 18 amino acids long. Unmatched junction bases numbered 12, after V lost 6 bases and J lost 0 bases. The germline CDR1 and CDR2 sequences are SGHKS and YYEKEE (reference sequence). In DNA, the CDR3 is TGTGCCAGCACCCCACCGGGGACAGGGGGCATCGACCAAGAGACCCAGTACTTC. Protein sequence: CASTPPGTGGIDQETQYF.

The chain employs TRBV5-1 and TRBJ1-1; weak D call: TRBD1 (5 bases). The germline CDR1 and CDR2 sequences are SGHRS and YFSETQ. Trimming cost V 6 bases and J 0 bases, with 9 bases left between them. The CDR3 runs 13 residues. Here the CDR3 reads CASKWGVNTEAFF. The CDR3 nucleotides are TGCGCCAGCAAGTGGGGGGTGAACACTGAAGCTTTCTTT.

This clone was detected only once. The chain is built from TRBV19 and TRBJ2-1; D is undetermined. Germline CDR1 LNHDA, CDR2 SQIVND (reference sequence). V was trimmed by 6 bases and J by 1 base, leaving 4 bases between them. The CDR3 contains 12 residues. DNA for the CDR3: TGTGCCAGTAGCCAGTCCTACAATGAGCAGTTCTTC. Encoded protein: CASSQSYNEQFF.